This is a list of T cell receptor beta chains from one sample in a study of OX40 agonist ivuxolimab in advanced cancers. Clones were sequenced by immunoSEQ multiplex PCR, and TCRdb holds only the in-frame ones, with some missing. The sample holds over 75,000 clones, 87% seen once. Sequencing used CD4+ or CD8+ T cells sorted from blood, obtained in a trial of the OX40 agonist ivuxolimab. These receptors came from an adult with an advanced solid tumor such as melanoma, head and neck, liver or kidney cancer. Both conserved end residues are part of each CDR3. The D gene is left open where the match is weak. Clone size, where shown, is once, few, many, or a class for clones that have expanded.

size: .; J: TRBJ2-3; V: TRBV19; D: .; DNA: TGTGCCAGTAGTATACAGCCAAGCACAGATACGCAGTATTTT; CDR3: CASSIQPSTDTQYF
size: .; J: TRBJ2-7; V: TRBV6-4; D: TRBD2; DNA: TGTGCCAGCAGCTCAGCGGGAGGGCCCTCTCACTACGAGCAGTACTTC; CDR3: CASSSAGGPSHYEQYF
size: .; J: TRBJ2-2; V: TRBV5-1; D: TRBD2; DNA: TGCGCCAGCTCCCGACTAGCGGGGGCGAACACCGGGGAGCTGTTTTTT; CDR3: CASSRLAGANTGELFF
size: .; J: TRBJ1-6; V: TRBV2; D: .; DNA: TGTGCCAGCAGTCGAATTGACAATCGGAATTCACCCCTCCACTTT; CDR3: CASSRIDNRNSPLHF
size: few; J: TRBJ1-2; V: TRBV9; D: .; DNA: TGTGCCAGCAGCGTAGACTGGGGGCTTAGTGGCTACACCTTC; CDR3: CASSVDWGLSGYTF
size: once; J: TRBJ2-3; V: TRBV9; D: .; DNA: TGTGCCAGCAGCGTCCCAAAAGGGGGGGTAGAGACTACAGATACGCAGTATTTT; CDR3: CASSVPKGGVETTDTQYF
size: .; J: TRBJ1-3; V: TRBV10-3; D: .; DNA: TGTGCCATCACCCCCACAGTCCTCTCTGGAAACACCATATATTTT; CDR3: CAITPTVLSGNTIYF
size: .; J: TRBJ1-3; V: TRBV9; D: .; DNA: TGTGCCAGCAGCGCCTCCGGAAACACCATATATTTT; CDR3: CASSASGNTIYF
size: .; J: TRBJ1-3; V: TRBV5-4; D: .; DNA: TGTGCCAGCCAAAGGGACGTGGGCTCTGGAAACACCATATATTTT; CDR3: CASQRDVGSGNTIYF
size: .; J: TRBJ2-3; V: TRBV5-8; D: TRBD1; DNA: TGTGCCAGCAGCCCAGGGACAGGAGCTTACACAGATACGCAGTATTTT; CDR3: CASSPGTGAYTDTQYF
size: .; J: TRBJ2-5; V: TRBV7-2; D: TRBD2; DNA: TGTGCCAGCAGCTTAGGACTAGCGGCCCAAAAGACCCAGTACTTC; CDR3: CASSLGLAAQKTQYF
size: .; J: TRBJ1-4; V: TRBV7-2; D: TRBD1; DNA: TGTGCCAGCAACCGAGATGGGACAGGGGGTGAAAAACTGTTTTTT; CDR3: CASNRDGTGGEKLFF